This TCR beta chain was observed in a study of PD-L1 blockade in urothelial cancer (dated by TCRdb to between 2016 and 2019). About the investigation overall: Therapy was started in 2014 for all patients, and atezolizumab 1,200 mg was administered intravenously every 3 weeks. Twenty-five of 29 patients were identified as males with urothelial cancer of bladder origin, and a prior smoking history was reported by 18 of 29 patients. Durable clinical benefit was defined as progression-free survival longer than 6 months, and TCR features were also tested against progression-free and overall survival. Patients had an ECOG performance status of 0 or 1 and had received between 0 and 3 prior chemotherapy regimens. In the same patients, whole exome sequencing and RNA sequencing of pretreatment tumors were performed in addition to TCR sequencing. An exploratory multi-omic analysis was conducted of the somatic, immune and clinical correlates of response to PD-L1 blockade with atezolizumab in urothelial cancer. Blood samples were analyzed 3 weeks after the start of treatment (second dose) and 6 weeks after the start of treatment. Pretreatment tumor samples, along with matched peripheral blood collected serially before and after atezolizumab treatment, underwent TCR sequencing. Around 29 patients had pretreatment blood TCR-seq, some 25 had at least one posttreatment blood collection, and some 25 had tumor TCR-seq. Durable clinical benefit was achieved by nine patients and was not achieved by 20 patients. Blood samples gave median yields of around 150,000 T cells and 80,000 to 90,000 unique TCRs, along with a median clonality of 0.080. The full study reports these points: At 3 weeks after the start of treatment, tumor-associated TCR clones in peripheral blood had expanded more in patients with durable benefit (n ≈ 23, p = 0.022). Improved progression-free and overall survival was found to be associated with pretreatment peripheral blood TCR clonality below the median. Small sample size (n ≈ 29) and many exploratory analyses mean the results are intended to be hypothesis-generating.

Compared with germline, V lacks 1 base and J lacks 0 bases; bases without a gene match: 4. Spanning cysteine to phenylalanine, the CDR3 consists of 17 amino acids. CDR3 DNA only is kept here, 51 bases in frame from base 1. Per the germline V gene, SGHDT is the CDR1 and YYEEEE is the CDR2. On this clone itself: What antigen it recognizes has not been identified. No base quality values were provided; no much bigger clone lies one nucleotide off.

Synthetic TCR analog templates were spiked into each PCR to estimate absolute template abundance from read counts. TCRbeta CDR3 regions were amplified from genomic DNA with bias-controlled V and J gene primers using the immunoSEQ assay. Sequencing of rearranged TCRbeta segments was performed at approximately 20X coverage. From the authors' description of their analysis: Clustering was used to correct sequencing errors, and CDR3s were annotated against IMGT so that V, D and J genes could be assigned. Only productive TCRbeta rearrangements were used in downstream analyses, excluding out-of-frame or stop-codon sequences. To compute clonality, Shannon entropy was normalized by the log of the number of unique productive sequences and then subtracted from one. Clones differing between time points or between blood and tumor were identified by Fisher's exact test with Benjamini-Hochberg correction at adjusted p below 0.01. TCRdb obtained this table from immuneACCESS and retained in-frame rearrangements with V and J assigned. These tables miss some clones; where compared with another copy, unresolved V genes account for less than half of the shortfall, and the remainder is unexplained. That table is the source of V, J and clone size, and D and trimming were worked out from the DNA. A total of fewer than 65,000 clones appear in this sample, roughly four fifths of them only once. Around 1.5% of the sample belongs to the ten largest clones.

The time point label corresponds to: pretreatment peripheral blood. The cohort comprised about 30 patients with locally advanced or metastatic urothelial carcinoma treated at Memorial Sloan Kettering on a trial protocol. Peripheral blood mononuclear cells were collected from each patient pretreatment and during treatment, giving between 1 and 8 total time points per patient. The Qiagen DNeasy Blood extraction kit was used to purify genomic DNA from total PBMCs and tumor samples. PBMCs were collected pretreatment and during treatment, and were isolated and stored as previously described. The receptor chain draws on TRBV5-6 and TRBJ2-1; 10 central nucleotides agree with TRBD2. The sequence was collected from a man aged 70-80 years with urothelial cancer. The sequences come from PBMCs, collected around atezolizumab (anti-PD-L1) treatment. The DNA is TGTGCCAGCAGCTTGTTGGCTAGCGGGAGCTCCTACAATGAGCAGTTCTTC. This encodes CASSLLASGSSYNEQFF.